These 13 T cell receptor beta chains were all obtained from the same sample, sequenced in a study of T-cell memory formation after mild COVID-19. Via MiXCR, TCRdb re-called the 5' RACE reads, giving one row per CDR3 protein. The data hold 250,000 to 350,000 distinct CDR3 sequences, with approximately 19% observed a single time. Sequenced: PBMCs or a T cell subset sorted from them (not recorded which). The source is a man aged 18 to 29 who had mild COVID-19 (a few samples of this study predate the infection). Cell type and time point are not known.

V usage is TRBV4-3 and J usage is TRBJ1-2; tentative D call: TRBD1 (5 bases). CDR1 is LGHNA, CDR2 YSLEER, per germline. V lost 4 bases, J lost 8 bases, and 23 bases lay in between. The CDR3 loop spans 16 amino acids. CDR3 sequence (DNA): TGCGCCAGCAGCCCCGACCGTCGGGGCAGCCGCGGGGGCTACACCTTC. This gives the protein CASSPDRRGSRGGYTF.

This clonotype appeared a few times. The chain couples TRBV19 to TRBJ1-6, with no clear D. Trimming cost V 3 bases and J 10 bases, with 10 bases left between them. This CDR3 has 13 residues. CDR1 is LNHDA and CDR2 is SQIVND in the germline V gene (reference sequence). The CDR3 DNA sequence: TGTGCCAGTAGTATCCCGGCGGGGTCACCCCTCCACTTT. This translates into CASSIPAGSPLHF.

This clonotype turned up a few times. The V and J genes are TRBV10-3 and TRBJ1-1, with a weak D call TRBD1 (5 bases). Germline lookup yields CDR1 ENHRY and CDR2 SYGVKD. CDR3 length: 13 residues. Trimming cost V 7 bases and J 10 bases, with 19 bases left between them. The CDR3 region has the DNA TGTGCCATCATTGGACAAATGGGGACGGTAGCTTTCTTT. Translated, it gives CAIIGQMGTVAFF.

This clonotype has just a few counts. A junction end diverges from the germline sequence, so it may reflect a read error. J is TRBJ1-3 and V is TRBV5-1; D is unclear. The CDR3 sequence is 15 residues long. Germline lookup yields CDR1 SGHRS and CDR2 YFSETQ. CDR3 amino acids: CASSPRTGSGNTIYF. The CDR3 DNA is TGTGCCAGCAGTCCCCGGACGGGTTCTGGAAACACCATATATTTT.

This clonotype was seen a few times. The chain couples TRBV28 to TRBJ1-5; D might be TRBD1 (5 bases). CDR3 length: 14 amino acids. Trimming stripped 2 bases from V and 9 bases from J, with 14 bases between. Germline V gives CDR1 MDHEN, CDR2 SYDVKM. CDR3 in DNA: TGTGCCAGCAGTTTAACACAGGACGCCTCGCCCCAGCATTTT. Translating it yields CASSLTQDASPQHF.

This clonotype showed up just a few times. The chain couples TRBV5-1 to TRBJ2-3; TRBD2 matches at 14 bases. The CDR3 spans 18 residues. Germline assignment: CDR1 SGHRS and CDR2 YFSETQ. Germline trimming cut 4 bases from V and 0 bases from J; bases unmatched to any gene: 7. The CDR3 DNA reads as TGCGCCAGCAGCGTCGGACTAGCGGGGGGTACTAGCACAGATACGCAGTATTTT. This encodes CASSVGLAGGTSTDTQYF.

This clonotype was counted only a few times. J is TRBJ1-5 and V is TRBV4-1; D possibly corresponds to TRBD1 (6 bases). The CDR3 has 16 residues. Per the germline V gene, CDR1 is MGHRA and CDR2 is YSYEKL. The V end lost 0 bases, the J end lost 6 bases, and 15 bases lay between the germline ends. The CDR3 is CASSQEGGGQRQPQHF. The CDR3 coding sequence is TGCGCCAGCAGCCAAGAGGGCGGGGGGCAACGTCAGCCCCAGCATTTT.

The V and J genes are TRBV5-1 and TRBJ2-2; no clear D. Germline CDR1 SGHRS, CDR2 YFSETQ. The CDR3 covers 16 residues. Trimming stripped 0 bases from V and 1 base from J, with 10 bases between. The chain's CDR3 is CASSLAVWQNTGELFF. CDR3 coding DNA: TGCGCCAGCAGCTTGGCCGTTTGGCAGAACACCGGGGAGCTGTTTTTT.

Many counts were recorded for this clonotype. This chain's CDR3 is CSYCEGNTEAFF. For the CDR3, the DNA is TGCAGCTACTGCGAGGGGAACACTGAAGCTTTCTTT. The chain carries TRBV29-1 and TRBJ1-1; D gene ambiguous. The V gene lost 8 bases and the J gene lost 1 base, with 11 bases spanning the gap. The CDR3 extends over 12 amino acids. Per the germline V gene, CDR1 is SQVTM and CDR2 is ANQGSEA.

This rearrangement joins TRBV7-8 to TRBJ2-1; 7 bases align to TRBD2. This CDR3 has 14 amino acids. V gave up 1 base and J gave up 7 bases; unmatched junction bases: 4. The germline CDR1 and CDR2 sequences are SGHVS and FQNEAQ. This chain's CDR3 is CASSLVLAWNEQFF. CDR3 bases: TGTGCCAGCAGCTTAGTACTAGCGTGGAATGAGCAGTTCTTC.

This clonotype was seen a handful of times. The rearrangement uses TRBV11-2 and TRBJ2-2; D possibly corresponds to TRBD1 (6 bases). The CDR3 loop spans 16 amino acids. Germline values: CDR1 SGHAT, CDR2 FQNNGV. V was pared by 4 bases and J by 4 bases, with 16 bases between. The CDR3 protein is CASSSPLGGSTGELFF. CDR3 nucleotide sequence: TGTGCCAGCAGCTCCCCTCTAGGGGGAAGCACCGGGGAGCTGTTTTTT.

This clonotype turned up a few times. The CDR3 sequence is CASSQDRGTFNSPLHF. The CDR3 DNA reads as TGCGCCAGCAGCCAGGACCGCGGGACCTTCAATTCACCCCTCCACTTT. The chain uses TRBV4-1 and TRBJ1-6; possibly TRBD1 for D (5 bases). The CDR3 covers 16 residues. The ends were cut back, 3 bases at V and 7 bases at J, with 16 bases in the middle. The germline gives CDR1 MGHRA, CDR2 YSYEKL.

V usage is TRBV6-2 or TRBV6-3 and J usage is TRBJ1-5; D gene unclear. The V gene's germline CDR1 is MNHEY and CDR2 SVGEGT. The CDR3 covers 12 residues. The V end lost 5 bases, the J end lost 7 bases, and 9 bases lay between the germline ends. CDR3 in amino acids: CASSVPGQPQHF. The CDR3 nucleotides read TGTGCCAGCAGTGTTCCTGGGCAGCCCCAGCATTTT.